This TCR beta chain was sequenced during a study of T-cell memory formation after mild COVID-19. Study conclusions and caveats: Cross-reactive memory apparently joined, as some responding clones appeared in pre-infection memory. Largely, contracting CD4+ clones fell within CM and EM, and contracting CD8+ clones within EMRA.

In the case of this clonotype: Its antigen is undetermined.

5'RACE primed at constant segments yielded TCR alpha and TCR beta cDNA libraries bearing sample barcodes and UMIs. TCRdb used MiXCR to reprocess the 5' RACE reads, holding one entry per CDR3 protein. The sample contains roughly 220,000 distinct CDR3 sequences, over 9% of which appear only once. The germline gives CDR1 SEHNR, CDR2 FQNEAQ (reference sequence). The CDR3 loop spans 15 amino acids. V was clipped by 5 bases and J by 0 bases, with 12 bases between them. Sequenced: PBMCs or a T cell subset sorted from them (not recorded which). The rearrangement joins TRBV7-9 to TRBJ2-3; weak D call: TRBD1 (5 bases). The receptor's source is a man younger than 30 who had mild COVID-19 (a few samples of this study predate the infection). Cell type and time point are not known. The CDR3 here is CASSTSGWSTDTQYF. The DNA for the CDR3 is TGTGCCAGCAGCACCTCAGGGTGGAGCACAGATACGCAGTATTTT.